The 32 T cell receptor beta chains listed next were all sequenced from one sample in a study of technical replicates of blood from a few donors. Profiling relied on immunoSEQ multiplex PCR, and the TCRdb table lists in-frame clones only, not all of them. The repertoire includes roughly 90,000 clones, 85% to 95% of them detected once, and under 0.3% sits in the top ten. The sequencing sample was made of T cells isolated from PBMCs. These receptors all stem from a human donor in good health.

This chain links TRBV25-1 with TRBJ1-2, with 7 positions matching TRBD1. Germline V lookup: CDR1 MGHDK, CDR2 SYGVNS. Unmatched junction bases numbered 6, after V lost 6 bases and J lost 8 bases. The CDR3 consists of 12 residues. CDR3 nucleotides: TGTGCCAGCAGATCGACAGGGAACGGCTACACCTTC. As protein: CASRSTGNGYTF.

V is TRBV14 and J is TRBJ2-7; no firm D call. CDR1 SGHDN and CDR2 FVKESK come from the germline V gene. The CDR3 is made up of 13 amino acids. V was clipped by 0 bases and J by 2 bases, with 5 bases between them. For the CDR3, the DNA is TGTGCCAGCAGCCAAGACAGAACCTACGAGCAGTACTTC. Translating gives CASSQDRTYEQYF. Based on the CDR3 plus reference TRBV14 and TRBJ2-7, the full variable domain is EAGVTQFPSHSVIEKGQTVTLRCDPISGHDNLYWYRRVMGKEIKFLLHFVKESKQDESGMPNNRFLAERTGGTYSTLKVQPAELEDSGVYFCASSQDRTYEQYFGPGTRLTVT.

This chain joins TRBV7-8 and TRBJ1-2, with 9 bases that match TRBD1. The junction had 20 bases not matched to a gene; V was cut back by 1 base and J by 5 bases. The CDR3 runs 20 residues. CDR1 is SGHVS, CDR2 FQNEAQ, per germline. The chain's CDR3 is CASSLVSGVRDRDDYYGYTF. The CDR3 coding sequence is TGTGCCAGCAGCTTAGTTTCGGGAGTGCGGGACAGGGACGACTATTATGGCTACACCTTC.

This sequence joins TRBV11-2 and TRBJ2-7; TRBD1 might be the D (5 bases). The germline V and J ends were trimmed by 4 bases and 2 bases, with 9 bases remaining between them. The germline gives CDR1 SGHAT, CDR2 FQNNGV. The CDR3 length is 13 residues. The CDR3 DNA sequence: TGTGCCAGCAGCTCGACAGTTACCTACGAGCAGTACTTC. The encoded protein is CASSSTVTYEQYF.

This clone appeared a single time. The chain recombines TRBV14 with TRBJ2-3; D is uncertain. The germline gives CDR1 SGHDN, CDR2 FVKESK. The CDR3 is made up of 13 amino acids. Trimming removed 5 bases from V and 1 base from J, with 7 bases in between. CDR3 region: CASSALGTDTQYF. CDR3 sequence (DNA): TGTGCCAGCAGCGCGTTGGGCACAGATACGCAGTATTTT.

This rearrangement joins TRBV11-3 to TRBJ2-7; possibly TRBD2 for D (6 bases). CDR1 and CDR2 (germline): SGHNT, YENEEA. With 1 base removed from V and 0 bases from J, the gap between germline ends came to 13 bases. The CDR3 sequence is 16 residues long. CDR3 sequence: CASSLGQGLSSYEQYF. Here the CDR3 DNA reads TGTGCCAGCAGCTTAGGCCAGGGACTGAGCTCCTACGAGCAGTACTTC.

Of note for this clone: An end of the junction does not agree with germline; a read error may underlie this. The sample holds other DNA sequences that translate to the same CDR3. This chain joins TRBV6-4 and TRBJ1-1; no clear D. From germline, CDR1 is MRHNA and CDR2 SNTAGT. This CDR3 region has 14 residues. CDR3 region: CASSLMPGATEAFF. The DNA for the CDR3 is TGCGCCAGCAGCCTGATGCCGGGAGCCACTGAAGCTTTCTTT.

The gene calls are TRBV28 and TRBJ2-1; 8 bases agree with TRBD2. CDR3 length equals 14 residues. Germline assignment: CDR1 MDHEN and CDR2 SYDVKM. Trimming cost V 7 bases and J 3 bases; bases outside gene matches: 5. DNA of the CDR3: TGTGCCAGCACGGGGGGGATGGGCTACAATGAGCAGTTCTTC. Amino acid sequence: CASTGGMGYNEQFF.

The chain links TRBV27 to TRBJ2-7; TRBD1 agrees at 10 bases. Germline assignment: CDR1 MNHEY and CDR2 SMNVEV (reference sequence). The CDR3 runs 16 residues. Trimming at V came to 5 bases and at J to 1 base, leaving 8 bases not matched to a gene. CDR3 coding DNA: TGTGCCAGCAGTCCCTTTTCGGACAGGGGGTCCTACGAGCAGTACTTC. Protein sequence: CASSPFSDRGSYEQYF.

The genes are TRBV9 and TRBJ2-2, with D perhaps TRBD2 (6 bases). Germline V lookup: CDR1 SGDLS, CDR2 YYNGEE. V was cut by 0 bases and J by 0 bases, with 27 bases left in between. The CDR3 contains 22 residues. CDR3 in amino acids: CASSVATGVLLARDTNTGELFF. CDR3 in DNA: TGTGCCAGCAGCGTAGCTACTGGGGTCTTGCTAGCGCGAGATACGAACACCGGGGAGCTGTTTTTT.

This clone was observed a single time. The rearrangement links TRBV6-6 to TRBJ2-3, with TRBD2 identical over 7 bases. This CDR3 contains 16 residues. From germline, CDR1 is MNHNY and CDR2 SVGAGI (reference sequence). J lost 3 bases, V lost 4 bases, and 10 bases had no gene match. This chain's CDR3 is CASSSEGGSRTDTQYF. The DNA for the CDR3 is TGTGCCAGCAGTTCGGAAGGCGGGAGCCGAACAGATACGCAGTATTTT.

The chain is built from TRBV30 and TRBJ2-3; 8 nucleotides agree with TRBD2. This CDR3 has 13 residues. The V gene's germline CDR1 is GTSNPN and CDR2 SVGIG (reference sequence). V lost 2 bases, J lost 5 bases, and 3 bases stayed unmatched. CDR3 DNA: TGTGCCTGGAGTTTCGGGGGGGGAGATACGCAGTATTTT. Translating it yields CAWSFGGGDTQYF.

V is TRBV6-6 and J is TRBJ2-4; D call uncertain. Germline-derived CDR1 and CDR2 are MNHNY and SVGAGI (reference sequence). The CDR3 is 12 amino acids. Trimming took off 4 bases at V and 13 bases at J, with 14 bases between the two ends. Here the CDR3 DNA reads TGTGCCAGCAGTTCTTCAGACTCAACACAGTACTTC. This codes for CASSSSDSTQYF.

The chain recombines TRBV7-9 with TRBJ1-1; tentatively, D is TRBD1 (5 bases). The germline V and J ends were trimmed by 1 base and 4 bases, with 13 bases remaining between them. The CDR3 is 15 residues long. Germline V gene sequence: CDR1 SEHNR, CDR2 FQNEAQ (reference sequence). CDR3 region: CASSLVGGIGTEAFF. The CDR3 nucleotides are TGTGCCAGCAGCTTAGTCGGGGGAATAGGCACTGAAGCTTTCTTT.

The chain uses TRBV5-1 and TRBJ2-3; 13 bases map to TRBD2. J lost 2 bases, V lost 4 bases, and 4 bases had no gene match. The CDR3 contains 16 residues. Germline V lookup: CDR1 SGHRS, CDR2 YFSETQ. The CDR3 nucleotides are TGCGCCAGCAGCGCGGGACTAGCGGGGTTCACAGATACGCAGTATTTT. Translated, it gives CASSAGLAGFTDTQYF.

The rearrangement links TRBV4-1 to TRBJ2-1; 9 positions agree with TRBD1. V shed 4 bases, J shed 2 bases, and the junction held 6 bases outside the gene matches. Looked up from germline, CDR1 is MGHRA and CDR2 is YSYEKL. The CDR3 contains 16 residues. DNA of the CDR3: TGCGCCAGCAGCCGGGGACAGGGTGGAACCTACAATGAGCAGTTCTTC. It translates to CASSRGQGGTYNEQFF.

The J gene is TRBJ2-7, the V gene TRBV15; 7 bases are a match to TRBD2. This CDR3 comprises 13 residues. From germline, CDR1 is LNHNV and CDR2 YYDKDF (reference sequence). V shed 5 bases, J shed 0 bases, and the junction held 1 base outside the gene matches. The CDR3 reads CATSERDSYEQYF. In nucleotides, the CDR3 is TGTGCCACCAGCGAGCGGGACTCCTACGAGCAGTACTTC.

This clone was detected only once. The chain links TRBV4-1 to TRBJ1-1; D is possibly TRBD1 (6 bases). From germline, CDR1 is MGHRA and CDR2 YSYEKL. V lost 4 bases and J lost 8, with 14 bases in between. The CDR3 length is 13 residues. CDR3 DNA sequence: TGCGCCAGCAGCCCTGGGACATCTCCCGAAGCTTTCTTT. This encodes CASSPGTSPEAFF.

The V call is TRBV2, the J call TRBJ2-2; possible D gene TRBD1, 6 bases. The CDR3 is made up of 15 amino acids. V lost 11 bases to trimming and J lost 4 bases, with 20 bases between them. Looked up from germline, CDR1 is SNHLY and CDR2 is FYNNEI. DNA of the CDR3: TGTGCCTGCAAGTCGGACAGTTCCAGCACCGGGGAGCTGTTTTTT. It encodes CACKSDSSSTGELFF.

The V gene is TRBV28, the J gene TRBJ1-2; D is unresolved. Trimming stripped 6 bases from V and 4 bases from J, with 15 bases between. Germline CDR1 reads MDHEN; CDR2 reads SYDVKM. The CDR3 runs to 14 residues. CDR3 sequence (DNA): TGTGCCAGCAGGACCCACGGGAGTCCCTATGGCTACACCTTC. It codes for CASRTHGSPYGYTF.

This chain uses TRBV5-5 with TRBJ1-5; D might be TRBD1 (5 bases). The CDR3 runs 17 residues. The V gene's germline CDR1 is SGHKS and CDR2 YYEKEE (reference sequence). V was pared by 4 bases and J by 9 bases, with 26 bases between. CDR3 DNA: TGTGCCAGCAGCCTTAGATACCACAGGCTTCTTGGTTCGCCCCAGCATTTT. Amino acid sequence: CASSLRYHRLLGSPQHF. The full variable domain, with the rest looked up from reference TRBV5-5 and TRBJ1-5, is DAGVTQSPTHLIKTRGQQVTLRCSPISGHKSVSWYQQVLGQGPQFIFQYYEKEERGRGNFPDRFSARQFPNYSSELNVNALLLGDSALYLCASSLRYHRLLGSPQHFGDGTRLSIL.

V gene TRBV10-2 combines with J gene TRBJ2-7; D ambiguous. CDR1 is WSHSY and CDR2 is SAAADI in the germline V gene. V was cut by 6 bases and J by 3 bases, with 12 bases left in between. The CDR3 sequence is 13 residues long. CDR3 residues: CASRSPVSYEQYF. The DNA of the CDR3 is TGCGCCAGCAGGAGTCCGGTGAGCTACGAGCAGTACTTC.

The gene calls are TRBV9 and TRBJ1-2; TRBD1 might be the D (5 bases). Germline values: CDR1 SGDLS, CDR2 YYNGEE. This CDR3 is built from 12 residues. Between the trimmed V and J ends, which lost 0 bases and 7 bases, there was a span of 7 bases. This chain's CDR3 is CASSVAGGGYTF. As DNA, the CDR3 is TGTGCCAGCAGCGTAGCGGGGGGTGGCTACACCTTC.

The V call is TRBV29-1, the J call TRBJ2-3; D is perhaps TRBD1 (6 bases). The CDR3 length is 13 residues. CDR1 is SQVTM, CDR2 ANQGSEA, per germline. V was pared by 4 bases and J by 5 bases, with 13 bases between. CDR3 in DNA: TGCAGCGTTGTCGGGGACATAGAAGATACGCAGTATTTT. This codes for CSVVGDIEDTQYF.

J is TRBJ1-5 and V is TRBV5-1; D is possibly TRBD1 (5 bases). The V gene's germline CDR1 is SGHRS and CDR2 YFSETQ. The CDR3 length is 15 residues. V lost 0 bases, J lost 3 bases, and 10 bases lay in between. CDR3 region: CASSLVGGTNQPQHF. The DNA for the CDR3 is TGCGCCAGCAGCTTGGTGGGGGGTACCAATCAGCCCCAGCATTTT.

V gene TRBV19 combines with J gene TRBJ2-5; TRBD2 agrees at 7 bases. The trim removed 2 bases at V and 4 bases at J, leaving 7 bases unmatched. Germline values: CDR1 LNHDA, CDR2 SQIVND (reference sequence). This CDR3 spans 15 amino acids. CDR3 sequence: CASSISGGRGETQYF. CDR3 in DNA: TGTGCCAGTAGTATAAGCGGCGGGAGAGGAGAGACCCAGTACTTC.

The chain has TRBV27 and TRBJ2-1, with TRBD2 as a possible D gene (6 bases). V dropped 6 bases and J dropped 8 bases, with 14 bases sitting between them. Germline CDR1 and CDR2: MNHEY and SMNVEV (reference sequence). The CDR3 consists of 13 residues. CDR3 sequence: CASRYRLVDEQFF. DNA for the CDR3: TGTGCCAGCAGGTACAGACTAGTCGATGAGCAGTTCTTC.

For the CDR3, the DNA is TGTGCCAGCATGACTAGCGGCTCCTACAATGAGCAGTTCTTC. Its translation is CASMTSGSYNEQFF. V and J are TRBV2 and TRBJ2-1, with 9 bases aligning to TRBD2. J was trimmed by 0 bases and V by 7 bases; bases with no gene match: 1. CDR3 length equals 14 residues. Germline V gives CDR1 SNHLY, CDR2 FYNNEI.

V usage is TRBV27 and J usage is TRBJ2-3; possibly TRBD2 for D (6 bases). The CDR3 is 13 amino acids. V was trimmed by 9 bases and J by 2 bases, leaving 12 bases between them. Germline CDR1 is MNHEY and CDR2 is SMNVEV (reference sequence). The CDR3 reads CASSRTITDTQYF. The CDR3 coding sequence is TGTGCCAGTTCACGGACTATCACAGATACGCAGTATTTT.

The chain recombines TRBV27 with TRBJ2-5, with no clear D. The ends were cut back, 5 bases at V and 3 bases at J, with 10 bases in the middle. Germline values: CDR1 MNHEY, CDR2 SMNVEV (reference sequence). The CDR3 has 13 residues. CDR3 DNA: TGTGCCAGCAGTCTTGGGCCCAAAGAGACCCAGTACTTC. Translated: CASSLGPKETQYF.

This chain joins TRBV5-1 and TRBJ2-3; 9 bases match TRBD2. Germline V gene data show CDR1 as SGHRS and CDR2 as YFSETQ. The junction had 16 bases not matched to a gene; V was cut back by 4 bases and J by 1 base. This CDR3 is 19 amino acids long. The CDR3, as DNA: TGCGCCAGCAGCGTGGGAGGGTCGCGTCTAGCGGGACGCACAGATACGCAGTATTTT. Encoded protein: CASSVGGSRLAGRTDTQYF.

This rearrangement joins TRBV27 to TRBJ1-4, with D unclear. The V end was cut by 2 bases, the J end by 4 bases, with 11 bases between. This CDR3 has 15 residues. Germline V CDR1 and CDR2: MNHEY, SMNVEV (reference sequence). As DNA, the CDR3 is TGTGCCAGCAGTTTAGGGGTGGGAGTTAATGAAAAACTGTTTTTT. It translates to CASSLGVGVNEKLFF. Based on the CDR3 plus reference TRBV27 and TRBJ1-4, the full variable domain is EAQVTQNPRYLITVTGKKLTVTCSQNMNHEYMSWYRQDPGLGLRQIYYSMNVEVTDKGDVPEGYKVSRKEKRNFPLILESPSPNQTSLYFCASSLGVGVNEKLFFGSGTQLSVL.